The 26 T cell receptor beta chains below come from one sample, sequenced in a study of blood T cell repertoires in COVID-19. The protocol was immunoSEQ multiplex PCR, while the TCRdb copy is restricted to in-frame clones and leaves out a portion. Counted here are about 220,000 clones, around 82% occurring once; the ten biggest clones make up roughly 13%. Material for sequencing was peripheral blood. All receptors come from a human donor in a cohort sampled during active COVID-19.

This clone was picked up one time. The gene calls are TRBV3-1 (or the pseudogene TRBV3-2) and TRBJ2-1; D is possibly TRBD2 (5 bases). Per germline, CDR1 LGHDT and CDR2 YNNKEL (reference sequence). V gave up 6 bases and J gave up 0 bases, with 12 bases separating them. The CDR3 contains 15 residues. CDR3 residues: CASRPSGSSYNEQFF. In DNA, the CDR3 is TGTGCCAGCAGACCGAGCGGAAGCTCCTACAATGAGCAGTTCTTC.

The rearrangement joins TRBV5-1 to TRBJ2-1; D possibly corresponds to TRBD2 (6 bases). Germline-derived CDR1 and CDR2 are SGHRS and YFSETQ. Trimming cost V 5 bases and J 7 bases, with 19 bases left between them. The CDR3 is 15 amino acids. CDR3 DNA: TGCGCCAGCAGTCTTGGTTGGGGGGAGAGGAATGAGCAGTTCTTC. It is translated as CASSLGWGERNEQFF.

This clone has only one observation. The chain combines TRBV27 with TRBJ1-6; D might be TRBD1 (6 bases). Germline CDR1 is MNHEY and CDR2 is SMNVEV (reference sequence). The length of the CDR3 is 16 residues. Trimming cost V 4 bases and J 8 bases, with 18 bases left between them. CDR3 DNA sequence: TGTGCCAGCAGTTCGTCTCCCAGGGGAAGGGATTCACCCCTCCACTTT. It codes for CASSSSPRGRDSPLHF.

The rearrangement links TRBV12-3 or TRBV12-4 to TRBJ1-1; D not certain. V gave up 6 bases and J gave up 0 bases, with 8 bases separating them. The CDR3 spans 13 residues. The CDR3 loop reads CASSPTLNTEAFF. For the CDR3, the DNA is TGTGCCAGCAGCCCGACTTTGAACACTGAAGCTTTCTTT.

This clone showed up just a few times. The chain employs TRBV2 and TRBJ2-7; perhaps TRBD1 as D (5 bases). The germline gives CDR1 SNHLY, CDR2 FYNNEI. Trimming cost V 3 bases and J 6 bases, with 12 bases left between them. This CDR3 is built from 13 residues. In DNA, the CDR3 is TGTGCCAGCAGTGACGACAGTAATATCGAGCAGTACTTC. Translated, it gives CASSDDSNIEQYF.

This chain connects TRBV6-6 to TRBJ2-3; the match to TRBD1 covers 8 bases. The CDR3 loop spans 15 amino acids. V was clipped by 4 bases and J by 4 bases; unmatched bases: 7. Germline V CDR1 and CDR2: MNHNY, SVGAGI (reference sequence). This CDR3 reads CASSFPDREADTQYF. DNA of the CDR3: TGTGCCAGCAGTTTCCCGGACAGGGAAGCAGATACGCAGTATTTT.

The chain carries TRBV5-6 and TRBJ1-5; D gene uncertain. The V and J ends lost 3 bases and 10 bases respectively, with 11 bases between them. The germline CDR1 and CDR2 sequences are SGHDT and YYEEEE. The CDR3 covers 12 residues. This CDR3 is CASSSGGGPQHF. The DNA for the CDR3 is TGTGCCAGCAGCTCCGGAGGCGGACCCCAGCATTTT.

The V call is TRBV9, the J call TRBJ2-7; 9 nucleotides agree with TRBD2. Germline trimming cut 4 bases from V and 7 bases from J; bases unmatched to any gene: 6. The CDR3 totals 13 residues. The germline V gene has CDR1 SGDLS and CDR2 YYNGEE. The CDR3 sequence is CASSTGLAKEQYF. The CDR3, as DNA: TGTGCCAGCAGCACCGGACTAGCGAAAGAGCAGTACTTC.

The V call is TRBV27, the J call TRBJ2-7; TRBD2 agrees at 13 bases. The CDR3 runs 18 residues. Losses at the gene ends were 0 bases for V and 3 bases for J; bases not matched to a gene: 8. Germline V CDR1 and CDR2: MNHEY, SMNVEV (reference sequence). CDR3 DNA sequence: TGTGCCAGCAGTTTATCACTAGCGGGGGGGAACCTCTACTACGAGCAGTACTTC. It is translated as CASSLSLAGGNLYYEQYF.

This chain joins TRBV21-1 and TRBJ2-5; the D call TRBD2 from the table was never checked on the DNA. TRBV21-1 is flagged as a pseudogene. CDR3 length: 16 residues. The CDR3 loop is CASSKPGLALKETQYF. CDR3 DNA: TGTGCCAGCAGCAAACCGGGACTAGCCCTTAAAGAGACCCAGTACTTC.

The chain joins TRBV11-3 to TRBJ2-2; D is ambiguous. CDR1 SGHNT and CDR2 YENEEA come from the germline V gene. The CDR3 consists of 14 residues. Trimming took 3 bases from V and 0 from J, leaving 5 bases between them. The CDR3: CASSFLANTGELFF. The CDR3 nucleotides are TGTGCCAGCAGCTTTTTAGCGAACACCGGGGAGCTGTTTTTT.

V usage is TRBV7-2 and J usage is TRBJ2-5; D might be TRBD2 (6 bases). The CDR3 has 16 residues. Trimming took off 2 bases at V and 5 bases at J, with 18 bases between the two ends. Looked up from germline, CDR1 is SGHTA and CDR2 is FQGNSA. The CDR3 sequence: CASSLRRTSGRETQYF. The CDR3 DNA reads TGTGCCAGCAGCTTACGCCGGACAAGCGGGCGGGAGACCCAGTACTTC.

This chain joins TRBV15 and TRBJ1-5, with no clear D. The germline V gene encodes CDR1 LNHNV and CDR2 YYDKDF (reference sequence). V dropped 0 bases and J dropped 3 bases, with 6 bases sitting between them. The CDR3 runs to 14 residues. CDR3 sequence reads: CATSRDPNNQPQHF. CDR3 DNA sequence: TGTGCCACCAGCAGAGACCCCAACAATCAGCCCCAGCATTTT. The full variable domain, rest sourced from reference TRBV15 and TRBJ1-5, is DAMVIQNPRYQVTQFGKPVTLSCSQTLNHNVMYWYQQKSSQAPKLLFHYYDKDFNNEADTPDNFQSRRPNTSFCFLDIRSPGLGDTAMYLCATSRDPNNQPQHFGDGTRLSIL.

This clone appeared a single time. This rearrangement joins TRBV18 to TRBJ1-1, with TRBD1 matching over 12 bases. V trimming: 5 bases; J trimming: 5 bases; junction bases outside the gene matches: 6. Looked up from germline, CDR1 is KGHSH and CDR2 is LQKENI. The CDR3 runs to 15 residues. DNA of the CDR3: TGTGCCAGCTCAACGGGACAGGGGGCGAGGACTGAAGCTTTCTTT. Translation: CASSTGQGARTEAFF.

The V gene is TRBV10-3, the J gene TRBJ2-7; 9 bases fit TRBD1. CDR3 size: 14 residues. Germline values: CDR1 ENHRY, CDR2 SYGVKD. Trimming cost V 7 bases and J 5 bases; bases outside gene matches: 9. The CDR3 sequence is CAINPTGGSHEQYF. CDR3 nucleotide sequence: TGTGCCATCAACCCGACAGGGGGGTCTCACGAGCAGTACTTC.

The chain is built from TRBV6-5 and TRBJ1-5, with D uncertain. Germline V CDR1 and CDR2: MNHEY, SVGAGI. V was pared by 11 bases and J by 3 bases, with 20 bases between. CDR3 size: 15 residues. DNA for the CDR3: TGTGCCCGCTCGACCCAGGTGCTCTTCAATCAGCCCCAGCATTTT. It yields the protein CARSTQVLFNQPQHF.

The rearrangement joins TRBV2 to TRBJ2-1, with 10 nucleotides matching TRBD2. Germline trimming cut 6 bases from V and 8 bases from J; bases unmatched to any gene: 10. From germline, CDR1 is SNHLY and CDR2 FYNNEI. The CDR3 contains 15 residues. The CDR3 loop reads CASSLAGDGEDEQFF. The CDR3 coding sequence is TGTGCCAGCAGCCTAGCGGGGGACGGTGAAGATGAGCAGTTCTTC.

V gene TRBV6-6 combines with J gene TRBJ1-2; 8 bases map to TRBD1. CDR3 length equals 15 residues. The V segment lost 5 bases and the J segment 2 bases; nucleotides outside the gene matches: 7. Per the germline V gene, CDR1 is MNHNY and CDR2 is SVGAGI (reference sequence). CDR3: CASSNGDRTNYGYTF. Here the CDR3 DNA reads TGTGCCAGCAGTAACGGGGACAGGACAAACTATGGCTACACCTTC.

The chain carries TRBV28 and TRBJ1-2, with D possibly being TRBD1 (5 bases). The germline V and J ends were trimmed by 7 bases and 4 bases, with 22 bases remaining between them. This CDR3 spans 16 amino acids. In germline, CDR1 is MDHEN, CDR2 SYDVKM. CDR3: CASTLDTELPSYGYTF. CDR3 sequence (DNA): TGTGCCAGCACTTTGGACACTGAGCTCCCTTCCTATGGCTACACCTTC.

The chain couples TRBV6-6 to TRBJ2-1; D gene ambiguous. The CDR3 contains 13 residues. The germline CDR1 and CDR2 sequences are MNHNY and SVGAGI (reference sequence). The V end lost 6 bases, the J end lost 9 bases, and 15 bases lay between the germline ends. DNA of the CDR3: TGTGCCAGCAGATCGACTTCGGAAGGTGAGCAGTTCTTC. This codes for CASRSTSEGEQFF.

The V call is TRBV5-1, the J call TRBJ2-1; the D gene is possibly TRBD1 (6 bases). The V and J ends lost 1 base and 3 bases respectively, with 11 bases between them. This CDR3 has 15 residues. Germline V gene sequence: CDR1 SGHRS, CDR2 YFSETQ. CDR3 region: CASSLTGHRYNEQFF. In DNA, the CDR3 is TGCGCCAGCAGCTTGACGGGACACCGCTACAATGAGCAGTTCTTC.

The CDR3, as DNA: TGTGCCATCAGTGGTAGTAGCGGGGGGGCCTACGAGCAGTACTTC. Protein sequence: CAISGSSGGAYEQYF. J is TRBJ2-7 and V is TRBV10-3, with TRBD2 identical over 11 bases. Germline V gene sequence: CDR1 ENHRY, CDR2 SYGVKD. Germline trimming cut 4 bases from V and 2 bases from J; bases unmatched to any gene: 4. This CDR3 region has 15 residues.

The chain is built from TRBV11-2 and TRBJ1-4, with D uncertain. This CDR3 contains 13 residues. V lost 5 bases, J lost 6 bases, and 10 bases lay in between. Looked up from germline, CDR1 is SGHAT and CDR2 is FQNNGV. CDR3 sequence reads: CASSKPADEKLFF. In DNA, the CDR3 is TGTGCCAGCAGCAAACCCGCGGATGAAAAACTGTTTTTT.

In regard to this clone: Other DNA variants within this sample encode the same CDR3. This sequence joins TRBV3-1 (or the pseudogene TRBV3-2) and TRBJ1-4, with D hard to call. Germline V gene data show CDR1 as LGHDT and CDR2 as YNNKEL (reference sequence). Trimming took off 1 base at V and 0 bases at J, with 3 bases between the two ends. The CDR3 spans 14 residues. The CDR3 protein is CASSQAATNEKLFF. The CDR3 DNA sequence: TGTGCCAGCAGCCAAGCCGCAACTAATGAAAAACTGTTTTTT.

The chain combines TRBV15 with TRBJ1-3, with D hard to call. V gave up 1 base and J gave up 4 bases, with 11 bases separating them. Per the germline V gene, CDR1 is LNHNV and CDR2 is YYDKDF (reference sequence). The CDR3 runs 15 residues. CDR3 amino acids: CATSRVGSAGNTIYF. The CDR3 DNA follows: TGTGCCACCAGCAGAGTCGGGTCAGCCGGAAACACCATATATTTT.

The rearrangement links TRBV11-3 to TRBJ2-2, with D possibly being TRBD2 (7 bases). The germline gives CDR1 SGHNT, CDR2 YENEEA. The CDR3 has 16 amino acids. With 3 bases removed from V and 3 bases from J, the gap between germline ends came to 14 bases. In DNA, the CDR3 is TGTGCCAGCAGCTTCGGGCGGGGGACATACACCGGGGAGCTGTTTTTT. It encodes CASSFGRGTYTGELFF. Based on the CDR3 plus reference TRBV11-3 and TRBJ2-2, the full variable domain is EAGVVQSPRYKIIEKKQPVAFWCNPISGHNTLYWYLQNLGQGPELLIRYENEEAVDDSQLPKDRFSAERLKGVDSTLKIQPAELGDSAVYLCASSFGRGTYTGELFFGEGSRLTVL.